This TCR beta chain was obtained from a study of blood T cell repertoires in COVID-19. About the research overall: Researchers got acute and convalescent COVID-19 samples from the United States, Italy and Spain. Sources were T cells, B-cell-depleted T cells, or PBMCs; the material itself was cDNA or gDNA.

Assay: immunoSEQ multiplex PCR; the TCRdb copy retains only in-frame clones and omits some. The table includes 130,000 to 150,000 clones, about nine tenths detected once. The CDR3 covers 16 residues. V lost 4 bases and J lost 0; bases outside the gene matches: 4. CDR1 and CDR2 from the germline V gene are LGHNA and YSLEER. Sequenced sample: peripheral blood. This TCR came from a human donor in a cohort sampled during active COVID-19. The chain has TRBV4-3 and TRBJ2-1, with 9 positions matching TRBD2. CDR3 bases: TGCGCCAGCAGCCGAGGACTAGCGACCTCCTACAATGAGCAGTTCTTC. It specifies CASSRGLATSYNEQFF.